This T cell receptor beta chain was captured in a study of blood T cell repertoires in COVID-19. In the study overall: Acute and convalescent COVID-19 samples came from the United States, Italy and Spain.

The V gene's germline CDR1 is SGDLS and CDR2 YYNGEE. The CDR3 runs to 15 residues. The trim removed 0 bases at V and 3 bases at J, leaving 3 bases unmatched. As processed by the authors: From reference gene primer amplification, estimates of nucleated cell counts were derived. Method: immunoSEQ multiplex PCR; TCRdb's copy keeps in-frame clones and lacks some. The DNA was the basis for D and trimming; V, J and clone size are from that table. The sample yields some 40,000 clones, around 81% seen once. Sequenced sample: peripheral blood. The TCR sequence derives from an elderly woman with acute or convalescent COVID-19. The chain is built from TRBV9 and TRBJ2-1; 7 nucleotides match TRBD2. The CDR3 DNA reads TGTGCCAGCAGCGTAGTATCGGGGGGCTACAATGAGCAGTTCTTC. Its protein product is CASSVVSGGYNEQFF.